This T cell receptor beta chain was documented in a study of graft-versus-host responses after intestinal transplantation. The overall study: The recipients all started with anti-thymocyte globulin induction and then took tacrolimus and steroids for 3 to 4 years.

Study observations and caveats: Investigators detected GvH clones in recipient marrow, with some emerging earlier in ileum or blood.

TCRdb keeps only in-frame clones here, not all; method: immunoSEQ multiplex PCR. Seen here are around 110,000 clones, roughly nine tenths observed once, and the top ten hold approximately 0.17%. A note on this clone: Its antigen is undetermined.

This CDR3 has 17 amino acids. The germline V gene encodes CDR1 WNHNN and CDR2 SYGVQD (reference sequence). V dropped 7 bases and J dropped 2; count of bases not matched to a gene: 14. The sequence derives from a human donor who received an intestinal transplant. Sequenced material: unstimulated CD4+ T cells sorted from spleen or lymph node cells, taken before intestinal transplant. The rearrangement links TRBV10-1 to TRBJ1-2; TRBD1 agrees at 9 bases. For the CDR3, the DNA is TGCGCCAGCACATGCCGGGACAGGGTTAGGACAAACTATGGCTACACCTTC. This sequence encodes CASTCRDRVRTNYGYTF.